This TCR beta chain appears in the sequencing data of a study of blood T cell repertoires in COVID-19. The overall study: The study drew acute and convalescent COVID-19 samples from the United States, Italy and Spain. Sources were T cells, B-cell-depleted T cells, or PBMCs; the material itself was cDNA or gDNA.

The V gene's germline CDR1 is SGHTS and CDR2 YDEGEE. The V and J ends lost 1 base and 8 bases, in that order; junction bases with no gene match: 7. CDR3 length equals 15 residues. Methods used by the authors: By means of reference gene primer amplification, nucleated cell counts were estimated. Sequenced by immunoSEQ multiplex PCR; TCRdb stores in-frame clones only, minus some. V, J and clone size are taken as reported in that table, and D and trimming were inferred from the DNA itself. This table has about 160,000 clones, roughly nine tenths appearing once. The TCR comes from a woman in her 70s with acute or convalescent COVID-19. The rearrangement uses TRBV5-8 and TRBJ2-1, with 9 nucleotides matching TRBD2. Sequencing input: peripheral blood. This CDR3 is CASSLLAGGRYEQFF. The CDR3 coding sequence is TGTGCCAGCAGCTTGTTGGCGGGGGGGCGATATGAGCAGTTCTTC.